The clone carrying this T cell receptor (beta chain) has just a few counts. Its antigen is undetermined. The data were obtained in a study of early T cells in non-severe SARS-CoV-2 infection. Looking at the study overall: The chains were unpaired, and the sequenced material was bulk RNA from unsorted whole blood.

The TCR library protocol attached unique molecular identifiers to the individual cDNA molecules. Each CDR3 protein gets one entry after TCRdb re-called the 5' RACE reads with MiXCR. Among about 56,000 distinct CDR3 sequences listed, around an eighth were seen once. V gave up 8 bases and J gave up 4 bases; unmatched junction bases: 16. Germline CDR1 and CDR2: MDHEN and SYDVKM. The CDR3 length is 17 residues. Study results and caveats: VDJdb matching favored anti-spike CD8 responses, missing private and CD4 specificities.

V and J are TRBV28 and TRBJ2-4; 8 bases fit TRBD1. The source is an adult who was a healthcare worker with PCR-confirmed SARS-CoV-2 infection or an uninfected control (not recorded which). Sequencing was performed on whole blood. CDR3 region: CASSWDPTGVGKNIQYF. The CDR3 DNA is TGTGCCAGCTCCTGGGACCCGACAGGGGTGGGAAAAAACATTCAGTACTTC. Combining the CDR3 with reference TRBV28 and TRBJ2-4 gives the whole variable domain DVKVTQSSRYLVKRTGEKVFLECVQDMDHENMFWYRQDPGLGLRLIYFSYDVKMKEKGDIPEGYSVSREKKERFSLILESASTNQTSMYLCASSWDPTGVGKNIQYFGAGTRLSVL.